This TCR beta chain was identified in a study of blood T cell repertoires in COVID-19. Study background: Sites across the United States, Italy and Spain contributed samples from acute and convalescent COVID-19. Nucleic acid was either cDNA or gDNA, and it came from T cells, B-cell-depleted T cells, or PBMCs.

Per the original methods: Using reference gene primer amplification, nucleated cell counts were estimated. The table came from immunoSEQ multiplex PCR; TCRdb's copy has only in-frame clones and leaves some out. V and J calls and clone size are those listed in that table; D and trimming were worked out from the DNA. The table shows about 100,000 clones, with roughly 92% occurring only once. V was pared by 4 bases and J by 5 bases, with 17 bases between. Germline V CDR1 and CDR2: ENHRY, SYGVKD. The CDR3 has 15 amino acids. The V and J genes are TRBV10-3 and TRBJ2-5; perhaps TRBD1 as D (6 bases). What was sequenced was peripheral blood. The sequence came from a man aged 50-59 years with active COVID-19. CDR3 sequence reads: CAISATGERFETQYF. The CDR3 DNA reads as TGTGCCATCAGTGCGACAGGAGAGAGGTTTGAGACCCAGTACTTC.